Shown below are 27 T cell receptor beta chains from a single sample sequenced in a study of regulatory T cells in long-lasting Graves disease. TCR beta libraries were built with iRepertoire HTBI primers and Arm-PCR of CDR3 regions. One entry per CDR3 protein results from TCRdb running MiXCR on the multiplex PCR reads. This sample yields 400,000 to 500,000 distinct CDR3 sequences, of which 16% are seen a single time; less than 30% belongs to the top ten. Regarding time point: newly diagnosed GD, antithyroid drugs for less than 3 months. Making the TCR library involved RNA that had been extracted from PBMCs. This same sample was also taken into another study, of T cells in Graves' hyperthyroidism and ophthalmopathy.

Here the sequenced sample was peripheral blood mononuclear cells (PBMCs), taken at new diagnosis, from a patient treated with antithyroid drugs. The receptors shown here come from a woman in her late teens or twenties with Graves disease.

The chain couples TRBV29-1 to TRBJ2-5; TRBD1 might be the D (6 bases). This CDR3 region has 15 residues. V gave up 7 bases and J gave up 5 bases, with 23 bases separating them. The germline CDR1 and CDR2 sequences are SQVTM and ANQGSEA. CDR3 DNA: TGCAGCGCAGCACACCTACAGGGTACGCCGGAGACCCAGTACTTC. Translating it yields CSAAHLQGTPETQYF.

This clonotype came up many times. The chain is built from TRBV20-1 and TRBJ2-7; 7 nucleotides agree with TRBD2. Germline-derived CDR1 and CDR2 are DFQATT and SNEGSKA (reference sequence). Trimming at V came to 6 bases and at J to 3 bases, leaving 11 bases not matched to a gene. This CDR3 region has 14 residues. The CDR3 region has the DNA TGCAGTGCGGTTGAGGGACGGGAGGACTACGAGCAGTACTTC. Protein: CSAVEGREDYEQYF.

This clonotype was detected a few times. A read error may explain this, as a much larger clone is one base away. No conserved phenylalanine or tryptophan ends this CDR3, so it is likely a read error. The chain joins TRBV27 to TRBJ1-5, with D perhaps matching TRBD1 (5 bases). V was shortened by 4 bases and J by 1 base, with 8 bases between the two germline ends. Germline V gene lookup returns CDR1 MNHEY and CDR2 SMNVEV (reference sequence). The CDR3 contains 14 residues. This CDR3 reads CASSYPGSNQPQHS. The CDR3 coding sequence is TGTGCCAGCAGTTACCCAGGGAGCAATCAGCCCCAGCATTCT.

Concerning this clonotype: A much larger clone lies one base from this, so it may be a read error. The V and J genes are TRBV6-5 and TRBJ2-1, with TRBD2 matching over 14 bases. Per the germline V gene, CDR1 is MNHEY and CDR2 is SVGAGI. V was clipped by 4 bases and J by 8 bases; unmatched bases: 16. The CDR3 extends over 19 amino acids. CDR3 amino acids: CASSSPGLAGESIDDEQFF. The CDR3, as DNA: TGTGCCAGCAGTTCGCCGGGACTAGCGGGAGAGTCGATCGACGATGAGCAGTTCTTC.

This rearrangement joins TRBV7-3 to TRBJ1-2; 9 nucleotides match TRBD1. Germline loops: CDR1 SGHTA, CDR2 FQGTGA. V lost 5 bases and J lost 4; bases outside the gene matches: 8. The CDR3 runs to 15 residues. This CDR3 reads CASSPTGGAGYGYTF. For the CDR3, the DNA is TGTGCCAGCAGCCCCACAGGGGGCGCGGGCTATGGCTACACCTTC.

The CDR3 nucleotides are TGTGCCAGCAGTTTACAGGTTTGGGTCTACGAGCAGTACTTC. Translating it yields CASSLQVWVYEQYF. This rearrangement joins TRBV12-3 or TRBV12-4 to TRBJ2-7; D uncertain. With 2 bases removed from V and 3 bases from J, the gap between germline ends came to 11 bases. This CDR3 region has 14 residues.

This clonotype was seen repeatedly, ten times or more. J is TRBJ2-6 and V is TRBV27, with D possibly matching TRBD1 (5 bases). Per germline, CDR1 MNHEY and CDR2 SMNVEV (reference sequence). The V gene lost 5 bases and the J gene lost 1 base, with 12 bases spanning the gap. The CDR3 consists of 16 residues. The CDR3 sequence is CASSQTPGSGANVLTF. Written as DNA, the CDR3 is TGTGCCAGCAGTCAAACACCAGGGTCTGGGGCCAACGTCCTGACTTTC.

This clonotype has just a few counts. This rearrangement joins TRBV4-2 to TRBJ1-3; D unclear. V lost 1 base and J 2 bases, leaving 12 bases between the germline ends. Germline V gene sequence: CDR1 LGHNA, CDR2 YNFKEQ. The CDR3 totals 16 residues. The CDR3 region is CASSQARSAAGNTIYF. CDR3 nucleotide sequence: TGTGCCAGCAGCCAAGCCAGATCGGCAGCTGGAAACACCATATATTTT.

Ten or more counts support this clonotype. The chain carries TRBV29-1 and TRBJ2-1; tentative D call: TRBD2 (5 bases). The ends were cut back, 4 bases at V and 0 bases at J, with 16 bases in the middle. In germline, CDR1 is SQVTM, CDR2 ANQGSEA. The CDR3 spans 16 residues. The CDR3 protein is CSVGELVLSSYNEQFF. CDR3 nucleotide sequence: TGCAGCGTTGGGGAGTTGGTCCTCAGCTCCTACAATGAGCAGTTCTTC.

Worth noting for this clonotype: This may come from a read error, since a much larger clone is one base off. The CDR3 end shows no conserved phenylalanine or tryptophan, and so a read error is likely. This sequence joins TRBV2 and TRBJ1-1; possibly TRBD1 for D (5 bases). Germline V gives CDR1 SNHLY, CDR2 FYNNEI. This CDR3 has 15 amino acids. With 6 bases removed from V and 1 base from J, the gap between germline ends came to 15 bases. The CDR3 spells CASSQDRGGNTEAFL. CDR3 coding DNA: TGTGCCAGCAGCCAAGATCGGGGGGGGAACACTGAAGCTTTCCTT.

This clonotype was picked up many times. The V gene is TRBV5-1, the J gene TRBJ2-7; 8 positions agree with TRBD2. V shed 2 bases and J 1 base; nucleotides not matched to a gene: 8. The CDR3 is made up of 16 amino acids. Germline V CDR1 and CDR2: SGHRS, YFSETQ. CDR3 region: CASSFDSREASYEQYF. CDR3 nucleotides: TGCGCCAGCAGCTTCGATTCGCGGGAGGCTTCCTACGAGCAGTACTTC.

This clonotype has only a few counts. This chain connects TRBV11-2 to TRBJ1-1; D unclear. The CDR3 covers 13 residues. In germline, CDR1 is SGHAT, CDR2 FQNNGV. V gave up 5 bases and J gave up 9 bases, with 16 bases separating them. DNA of the CDR3: TGTGCCAGCAGCCCCCTCCCGGGAACTAAAGCTTTCTTT. Its protein is CASSPLPGTKAFF.

At least ten counts were recorded for this clonotype. The chain carries TRBV11-1 and TRBJ2-1; D remains ambiguous. Germline assignment: CDR1 SGHAT and CDR2 FQDESV (reference sequence). The CDR3 loop spans 13 amino acids. V shed 1 base and J shed 5 bases, with 6 bases lying between them. CDR3 coding DNA: TGTGCCAGCAGCTTAGGTCTTAACAATGAGCAGTTCTTC. Protein: CASSLGLNNEQFF.

This clonotype was found many times. The chain couples TRBV7-2 to TRBJ2-3; D is possibly TRBD1 or TRBD2 (6 bases each). Trimming stripped 5 bases from V and 6 bases from J, with 18 bases between. The germline CDR1 and CDR2 sequences are SGHTA and FQGNSA. The CDR3 consists of 15 residues. The CDR3 here is CASSLQGPGADTQYF. CDR3 DNA: TGTGCCAGCAGCCTCCAGGGGCCGGGAGCTGATACGCAGTATTTT.

This clonotype appeared many times. The rearrangement links TRBV12-3 or TRBV12-4 to TRBJ1-5; D uncertain. V was cut by 3 bases and J by 1 base, with 7 bases left in between. This CDR3 contains 14 residues. Here the CDR3 reads CASSLSGSNQPQHF. For the CDR3, the DNA is TGTGCCAGCAGTTTGTCGGGCAGCAATCAGCCCCAGCATTTT.

This clonotype has ten or more counts. The V call is TRBV6-1, the J call TRBJ1-5; 9 nucleotides align to TRBD1. CDR1 MNHNS and CDR2 SASEGT come from the germline V gene. J was trimmed by 3 bases and V by 1 base; bases with no gene match: 7. This CDR3 has 17 residues. DNA of the CDR3: TGTGCCAGCAGTGAAGTTCTGTACAGGGGGCTCAATCAGCCCCAGCATTTT. Protein: CASSEVLYRGLNQPQHF.

Worth noting for this clonotype: This clone may be a read error of a much larger clone one base away. The V and J genes are TRBV3-1 and TRBJ1-1; tentatively, D is TRBD1 (5 bases). V was shortened by 3 bases and J by 10 bases, with 18 bases between the two germline ends. This CDR3 has 14 residues. Germline V gives CDR1 LGHDT, CDR2 YNNKEL (reference sequence). The DNA of the CDR3 is TGTGCCAGCAGCCAGGACGGGGGACGGTTGGGAGCTTTCTTT. Translation: CASSQDGGRLGAFF.

The DNA of the CDR3 is TGCGCCAGCAGTGAGGGGACAGGGAGGGCCGGGGAGCTGTTTTTT. Protein sequence: CASSEGTGRAGELFF. The gene calls are TRBV10-1 and TRBJ2-2; TRBD1 matches 9 bases. CDR1 is WNHNN and CDR2 is SYGVQD in the germline V gene (reference sequence). The CDR3 totals 15 residues. V was pared by 2 bases and J by 6 bases, with 4 bases of the junction left unmatched.

The chain recombines TRBV7-9 with TRBJ1-1; TRBD1 is a possible D gene (5 bases). V dropped 3 bases and J dropped 5 bases, with 13 bases sitting between them. This CDR3 region has 14 residues. Germline CDR1 SEHNR, CDR2 FQNEAQ (reference sequence). The CDR3 loop reads CASSFSGNSTEAFF. Here the CDR3 DNA reads TGTGCCAGCAGCTTTTCAGGGAATTCGACTGAAGCTTTCTTT.

V gene TRBV27 combines with J gene TRBJ2-1; 10 nucleotides match TRBD2. Germline-derived CDR1 and CDR2 are MNHEY and SMNVEV (reference sequence). CDR3 length: 18 residues. With V trimmed by 4 bases and J by 5 bases, 14 bases remained unmatched. The CDR3 coding sequence is TGTGCCAGCAGTTCCTCGTTCTCTAGCGGGAGAGGAGACAATGAGCAGTTCTTC. This codes for CASSSSFSSGRGDNEQFF.

The table lists this clonotype with many counts. The chain carries TRBV29-1 and TRBJ1-1, with no clear D. This CDR3 contains 13 residues. Germline CDR1 is SQVTM and CDR2 is ANQGSEA. V shed 4 bases and J shed 3 bases, with 12 bases lying between them. The CDR3 reads CSVGLGRDTEAFF. Here the CDR3 DNA reads TGCAGCGTTGGTCTGGGGAGGGACACTGAAGCTTTCTTT.

Comment on this clonotype: A far larger clone is only one base removed, so a read error is likely. The rearrangement joins TRBV28 to TRBJ2-1; 8 nucleotides align to TRBD2. Per the germline V gene, CDR1 is MDHEN and CDR2 is SYDVKM. V was clipped by 8 bases and J by 10 bases; unmatched bases: 10. The length of the CDR3 is 13 residues. Here the CDR3 DNA reads TGTGCCAGCCATAGCAGCGGGAGCCACGAGCAGTTCTTC. Amino acid sequence: CASHSSGSHEQFF.

The chain couples TRBV7-8 to TRBJ1-1; D possibly corresponds to TRBD1 (5 bases). Germline lookup yields CDR1 SGHVS and CDR2 FQNEAQ. This CDR3 comprises 17 residues. Trimming left V 4 bases short and J 0 bases short, with 18 bases between. CDR3 sequence reads: CASSYLRIGVMNTEAFF. The CDR3 DNA sequence: TGTGCCAGCAGCTATCTCCGAATAGGGGTAATGAACACTGAAGCTTTCTTT.

This clonotype was seen once. The V gene is TRBV2, the J gene TRBJ2-4; 14 positions match TRBD2. V lost 6 bases and J lost 8; bases outside the gene matches: 6. This CDR3 region has 15 residues. Per the germline V gene, CDR1 is SNHLY and CDR2 is FYNNEI. This CDR3 reads CASSRLAGGRDIQYF. The DNA of the CDR3 is TGTGCCAGCAGCAGACTAGCGGGAGGGAGGGACATTCAGTACTTC.

This clonotype has just a few counts. The J gene is TRBJ2-1, the V gene TRBV12-3 or TRBV12-4; 8 bases agree with TRBD2. J was trimmed by 4 bases and V by 3 bases; bases with no gene match: 5. The CDR3 has 15 amino acids. The CDR3 here is CASSFREGLYNEQFF. The CDR3 coding sequence is TGTGCCAGCAGTTTCCGGGAGGGCCTTTACAATGAGCAGTTCTTC.

The table lists this clonotype with many counts. The chain recombines TRBV20-1 with TRBJ2-3; the D is unclear. The end of the DNA fits TRBJ2-7 better, so the J call may be wrong. Germline loops: CDR1 DFQATT, CDR2 SNEGSKA (reference sequence). The CDR3 loop spans 13 amino acids. This CDR3 reads CSAGSSRPYEQYF. CDR3 bases: TGCAGTGCGGGTTCGTCTCGACCTTACGAGCAGTACTTC.

The genes are TRBV5-6 and TRBJ2-1; 10 bases are a match to TRBD2. V trimming: 4 bases; J trimming: 6 bases; junction bases outside the gene matches: 7. The CDR3 has 15 amino acids. CDR1 is SGHDT, CDR2 YYEEEE, per germline. The CDR3 DNA reads as TGTGCCAGCAGCCTGAGCGGGAGGGTCGTCAATGAGCAGTTCTTC. It is translated as CASSLSGRVVNEQFF.